This passage covers 21 T cell receptor beta chains from one sample sequenced in a study of control samples from healthy donors and cancer patients. Here immunoSEQ multiplex PCR was the method, and the copy in TCRdb shows in-frame clones only, minus some. The data hold approximately 210,000 clones, with over 80% observed a single time. Material: blood. The source of these receptors is a man aged 30 to 45 in good health.

The gene calls are TRBV2 and TRBJ1-3; D ambiguous. Trimming cost V 1 base and J 4 bases, with 11 bases left between them. CDR3 length: 15 residues. Germline CDR1 reads SNHLY; CDR2 reads FYNNEI. The CDR3 coding sequence is TGTGCCAGCAGTGAAGAGATAATTACAGGAAACACCATATATTTT. Translated: CASSEEIITGNTIYF.

The rearrangement joins TRBV2 to TRBJ1-5; 7 nucleotides align to TRBD1. The V segment lost 6 bases and the J segment 5 bases; nucleotides outside the gene matches: 7. The CDR3 is 14 amino acids. Germline lookup yields CDR1 SNHLY and CDR2 FYNNEI. CDR3 sequence: CASSDERGHQPQHF. The CDR3 DNA follows: TGTGCCAGCAGCGACGAAAGGGGGCATCAGCCCCAGCATTTT.

The chain has TRBV20-1 and TRBJ2-3, with D uncertain. The CDR3 contains 12 residues. Germline CDR1 reads DFQATT; CDR2 reads SNEGSKA (reference sequence). V dropped 3 bases and J dropped 3 bases, with 7 bases sitting between them. The CDR3 here is CSASKATDTQYF. Here the CDR3 DNA reads TGCAGTGCTAGTAAAGCGACAGATACGCAGTATTTT.

The chain's CDR3 is CASKGTPNSNQPQHF. CDR3 nucleotide sequence: TGTGCCAGCAAAGGGACTCCTAATAGCAATCAGCCCCAGCATTTT. V and J are TRBV6-5 and TRBJ1-5; D may be TRBD1 (5 bases). The CDR3 is made up of 15 amino acids. Trimming took off 7 bases at V and 0 bases at J, with 13 bases between the two ends. Germline assignment: CDR1 MNHEY and CDR2 SVGAGI.

The chain uses TRBV5-4 and TRBJ1-2, with 11 nucleotides matching TRBD1. The germline V gene encodes CDR1 SGHNT and CDR2 YYREEE (reference sequence). V trimming: 5 bases; J trimming: 8 bases; junction bases outside the gene matches: 11. This CDR3 spans 15 amino acids. This CDR3 reads CASSSTGQGAKGYTF. The CDR3 bases are TGTGCCAGCAGTTCAACTGGACAGGGGGCGAAAGGCTACACCTTC.

The CDR3 here is CASSDSSWGGVAFF. CDR3 nucleotide sequence: TGTGCCAGCAGTGACTCGAGTTGGGGTGGGGTAGCTTTCTTT. The chain employs TRBV6-4 and TRBJ1-1; no clear D. Trimming shortened V by 0 bases and J by 10 bases, and 15 bases separated the two germline ends. CDR1 is MRHNA, CDR2 SNTAGT, per germline. The CDR3 has 14 amino acids.

The rearrangement links TRBV13 to TRBJ2-2; D could derive from TRBD1 or TRBD2 (6 bases each). This CDR3 spans 17 amino acids. Deletions cut 4 bases from V and 0 bases from J, with 15 bases between. Germline V gene sequence: CDR1 PRHDT, CDR2 FYEKMQ (reference sequence). The CDR3 sequence is CASSYQEGGANTGELFF. The CDR3 DNA sequence: TGTGCCAGCAGCTACCAGGAGGGGGGCGCGAACACCGGGGAGCTGTTTTTT.

The CDR3 DNA is TGTGCCATCAGTGACCCCGGCAATTGGAACTATGGCTACACCTTC. Amino acids: CAISDPGNWNYGYTF. This rearrangement joins TRBV10-3 to TRBJ1-2; no definite D call. CDR3 length: 15 amino acids. With 3 bases removed from V and 2 bases from J, the gap between germline ends came to 13 bases. Germline assignment: CDR1 ENHRY and CDR2 SYGVKD.

The chain is built from TRBV4-2 and TRBJ2-3, with D tentatively TRBD1 (6 bases). Germline CDR1 is LGHNA and CDR2 is YNFKEQ. Trimming stripped 4 bases from V and 4 bases from J, with 18 bases between. This CDR3 has 16 amino acids. Written as DNA, the CDR3 is TGTGCCAGCAGCCCCCGGGACACGGGTAGTCCAGATACGCAGTATTTT. Translation gives CASSPRDTGSPDTQYF.

V is TRBV7-2 and J is TRBJ2-2, with TRBD1 as a possible D gene (5 bases). The germline V gene encodes CDR1 SGHTA and CDR2 FQGNSA. The CDR3 totals 13 residues. The V and J ends lost 6 bases and 6 bases respectively, with 11 bases between them. The CDR3: CASSFVTAGELFF. The CDR3 DNA reads as TGTGCCAGCAGTTTTGTGACAGCCGGGGAGCTGTTTTTT.

The chain links TRBV14 to TRBJ1-2; D perhaps matches TRBD1 (5 bases). The CDR3 has 18 amino acids. V dropped 4 bases and J dropped 4 bases, with 25 bases sitting between them. Germline lookup yields CDR1 SGHDN and CDR2 FVKESK. For the CDR3, the DNA is TGTGCCAGCAGCCGAACCGGGACGGAGGGCACCTCGGGCTATGGCTACACCTTC. The encoded protein is CASSRTGTEGTSGYGYTF.

This chain joins TRBV11-3 and TRBJ2-7; D not certain. This CDR3 comprises 16 residues. Germline V gene sequence: CDR1 SGHNT, CDR2 YENEEA. V lost 1 base and J 3 bases, leaving 16 bases between the germline ends. The CDR3 region is CASSLGQAGGHYEQYF. In nucleotides, the CDR3 is TGTGCCAGCAGCTTAGGGCAGGCAGGCGGCCACTACGAGCAGTACTTC.

The chain recombines TRBV9 with TRBJ2-1; D is unresolved. V lost 4 bases, J lost 8 bases, and 19 bases lay in between. This CDR3 is 15 amino acids long. Germline assignment: CDR1 SGDLS and CDR2 YYNGEE. The CDR3 sequence is CASSQYGPPDDEQFF. For the CDR3, the DNA is TGTGCCAGCAGCCAGTACGGGCCTCCAGACGATGAGCAGTTCTTC.

The chain combines TRBV11-2 with TRBJ1-3; D possibly corresponds to TRBD1 (5 bases). Trimming pared 8 bases from V and 3 bases from J, leaving 11 bases between. The CDR3 sequence is 13 residues long. Germline CDR1 reads SGHAT; CDR2 reads FQNNGV. The CDR3 nucleotides are TGTGCCAGCGGACCAGGACATGGAAACACCATATATTTT. Its translation: CASGPGHGNTIYF.

The chain has TRBV2 and TRBJ1-6; TRBD1 is a possible D gene (5 bases). CDR1 is SNHLY and CDR2 is FYNNEI in the germline V gene. V lost 9 bases and J 0 bases, leaving 18 bases between the germline ends. The CDR3 length is 17 residues. DNA for the CDR3: TGTGCCAGTTTATCGAGGGGAGGCTTCTCCTATAATTCACCCCTCCACTTT. Translation gives CASLSRGGFSYNSPLHF. Complete variable domain (other parts from reference TRBV2 and TRBJ1-6): EPEVTQTPSHQVTQMGQEVILRCVPISNHLYFYWYRQILGQKVEFLVSFYNNEISEKSEIFDDQFSVERPDGSNFTLKIRSTKLEDSAMYFCASLSRGGFSYNSPLHFGNGTRLTVT.

This rearrangement joins TRBV10-3 to TRBJ2-1; D perhaps matches TRBD1 (5 bases). Trimming took off 2 bases at V and 13 bases at J, with 9 bases between the two ends. The length of the CDR3 is 11 residues. Germline V gene sequence: CDR1 ENHRY, CDR2 SYGVKD. CDR3 protein: CAISEGGAQFF. The CDR3 nucleotides are TGTGCCATCAGTGAGGGTGGGGCTCAGTTCTTC.

In this sample, this clone turned up a few times. The V call is TRBV7-2, the J call TRBJ2-2; 14 bases map to TRBD2. The CDR3 length is 16 residues. Germline CDR1 and CDR2: SGHTA and FQGNSA. The V segment lost 5 bases and the J segment 5 bases; nucleotides outside the gene matches: 4. The CDR3: CASSPRLAGGTGELFF. The CDR3 DNA reads TGTGCCAGCAGCCCCAGACTAGCGGGGGGGACCGGGGAGCTGTTTTTT. Variable domain in full (rest from reference TRBV7-2 and TRBJ2-2): GAGVSQSPSNKVTEKGKDVELRCDPISGHTALYWYRQSLGQGLEFLIYFQGNSAPDKSGLPSDRFSAERTGGSVSTLTIQRTQQEDSAVYLCASSPRLAGGTGELFFGEGSRLTVL.

The chain employs TRBV7-8 and TRBJ2-3; D is unresolved. Germline loops: CDR1 SGHVS, CDR2 FQNEAQ. Trimming stripped 5 bases from V and 4 bases from J, with 7 bases between. The CDR3 consists of 12 residues. The CDR3 nucleotides read TGTGCCAGCAGCCCCGCACCAGATACGCAGTATTTT. It translates to CASSPAPDTQYF.

Of note for this clone: The sample holds other DNA sequences that translate to the same CDR3. The chain carries TRBV19 and TRBJ1-3; no reliable D call. Trimming pared 4 bases from V and 0 bases from J, leaving 10 bases between. The CDR3 is made up of 15 amino acids. Germline loops: CDR1 LNHDA, CDR2 SQIVND (reference sequence). The CDR3 protein is CASSRASGSGNTIYF. The CDR3 DNA follows: TGTGCCAGTAGTAGGGCCTCAGGCTCTGGAAACACCATATATTTT.

The CDR3 is CASSLSGQRSTDTQYF. The CDR3 nucleotides read TGCGCCAGCAGCTTGTCCGGGCAACGATCCACAGATACGCAGTATTTT. This chain connects TRBV5-1 to TRBJ2-3; D unclear. The V end lost 1 base, the J end lost 2 bases, and 14 bases lay between the germline ends. There are 16 residues in the CDR3. From germline, CDR1 is SGHRS and CDR2 YFSETQ.

As regards this clone: One junction end disagrees with the germline gene, perhaps due to a read error. This chain uses TRBV7-2 with TRBJ1-2; tentatively, D is TRBD1 (5 bases). From germline, CDR1 is SGHTA and CDR2 FQGNSA. This CDR3 is 13 amino acids long. DNA for the CDR3: TGTGCCGGCAGCTTTCTAGGGGCCTATGGCTACACCTTC. It specifies CAGSFLGAYGYTF.